This is a list of T cell receptor beta chains from one sample in a study of shared clonotypes between healthy human individuals. Profiling relied on immunoSEQ multiplex PCR, and the TCRdb table lists in-frame clones only, not all of them. The profile shows 90,000 to 100,000 clones, around 47% of them singletons. The sample comprised PBMCs. These receptors all come from a middle-aged woman in good health. Some clones in this sample may be carry-over from other donors' samples. Each CDR3 is given with its conserved first and last residue. D genes are given only for firm matches. Where a row states a size, it is once, few, many or the class of an expanded clone; other rows omit it.

size	V	D	J	DNA	CDR3
NA	TRBV7-6	NA	TRBJ2-3	TGTGCCAGCAGCACAATAGGACGGGGATCACATACGCAGTATTTT	CASSTIGRGSHTQYF
NA	TRBV29-1	TRBD1	TRBJ2-7	TGCAGCGTTGACCGGACAGGGGGCCGGGAGCAGTACTTC	CSVDRTGGREQYF
NA	TRBV9	NA	TRBJ2-5	TGTGCCAGCAGCGTCCACCAGACTTGCGGAGAGACCCAGTACTTC	CASSVHQTCGETQYF
few	TRBV7-9	NA	TRBJ1-4	TGTGCCACCAGCCCCCAAGGGGCTAATGAAAAACTGTTTTTT	CATSPQGANEKLFF
NA	TRBV28	NA	TRBJ1-2	TGTGCCAGCAGTTTGGCGACTTGGTATGGCTACACCTTC	CASSLATWYGYTF
many	TRBV2	TRBD1	TRBJ1-5	TGTGCCAGCAGGGGACAGGTGAATCAGCCCCAGCATTTT	CASRGQVNQPQHF
medium-sized	TRBV5-1	NA	TRBJ2-6	TGCGCCAGCAGCCCAAGGGGGGACTCTGGGGCCAACGTCCTGACTTTC	CASSPRGDSGANVLTF
NA	TRBV18	NA	TRBJ1-1	TGTGCCAGCTCACAAATGGACAGTCCATACACTGAAGCTTTCTTT	CASSQMDSPYTEAFF
NA	TRBV9	NA	TRBJ1-1	TGTGCCAGCAGCCCTGGGCAGCCCCGCATGAACACTGAAGCTTTCTTT	CASSPGQPRMNTEAFF
NA	TRBV29-1	TRBD1	TRBJ1-2	TGCAGCGTCCAGACCCTGGACAGGGCGCATGGCTACACCTTC	CSVQTLDRAHGYTF
many	TRBV7-8	NA	TRBJ2-1	TGTGCCAGCAGCTTCGGGACTTTTGGTGAGCAGTTCTTC	CASSFGTFGEQFF
many	TRBV19	NA	TRBJ2-1	TGTGCCAGTAGCTCCTACAATGAGCAGTTCTTC	CASSSYNEQFF
NA	TRBV6-5	NA	TRBJ1-3	TGTGCCATCAGTGAGGCAGGGTCTGGAAACACCATATATTTT	CAISEAGSGNTIYF
few	TRBV28	TRBD2	TRBJ2-4	TGTGCCAGCGTGTCATCGGGAGGGCCCCAAAACATTCAGTACTTC	CASVSSGGPQNIQYF
NA	TRBV2	NA	TRBJ2-5	TGTGCCAGCCTCAGGGGAAGGGGAGAGACCCAGTACTTC	CASLRGRGETQYF
NA	TRBV4-1	NA	TRBJ2-5	TGTGCCAGCAGCCCCGACTTCCAAGAGACCCAGTACTTC	CASSPDFQETQYF
NA	TRBV6-4	NA	TRBJ2-6	TGTGCCAGCAGTGACCCCCTAGCAGACGGGGCCAACGTCCTGACTTTC	CASSDPLADGANVLTF
few	TRBV9	NA	TRBJ2-3	TGTGCCAGCAGCGTAGCCGAAGGGGGCACAGATACGCAGTATTTT	CASSVAEGGTDTQYF
many	TRBV2	NA	TRBJ1-2	TGTGCCAGCAGCAAAGAAGGGCTTGGCTACACCTTC	CASSKEGLGYTF
many	TRBV5-1	TRBD2	TRBJ2-3	TGCGCCAGCAGCTTGGGCACAGCGGGAGCTGATACGCAGTATTTT	CASSLGTAGADTQYF
few	TRBV4-2	TRBD2	TRBJ2-7	TGTGCCAGCAGCCCGGGGACTAGCGGGAGTTACGAGCAGTACTTC	CASSPGTSGSYEQYF
NA	TRBV6-1	NA	TRBJ1-4	TGTGCCATCAGCAGTGGGCTGGTTGAAAAACTGTTTTTT	CAISSGLVEKLFF
once	TRBV27	NA	TRBJ1-5	TGTGCCAGCAGCCTAGGTTTCGACCCTTCCTTTAGCAATCAGCCCCAGCATTTT	CASSLGFDPSFSNQPQHF
few	TRBV5-1	TRBD2	TRBJ2-1	TGCGCCAGCAGCTTGGGGTCTAGCGGGTGGTCAAATGAGCAGTTCTTC	CASSLGSSGWSNEQFF
NA	TRBV6-6	NA	TRBJ2-5	TGTGCCAGCAGTTGGGTTGCGGTGGAGGAGACCCAGTACTTC	CASSWVAVEETQYF
few	TRBV4-1	NA	TRBJ1-2	TGCGCCAGCAGCCAAGATCCAGGTACTAGCGGTGGCTACACCTTC	CASSQDPGTSGGYTF
few	TRBV28	NA	TRBJ1-2	TGTGCCAGCCAGGGGTACTATGGCTACACCTTC	CASQGYYGYTF
NA	TRBV7-9	NA	TRBJ1-2	TGTGCCAGCAGCTTAGTACCCCCACAGGGTAACTATGGCTACACCTTC	CASSLVPPQGNYGYTF
NA	TRBV28	TRBD1	TRBJ1-5	TGTGCCAGCAGTTCTCCGGGACAGGGGAATCAGCCCCAGCATTTT	CASSSPGQGNQPQHF
NA	TRBV4-2	TRBD1	TRBJ1-2	TGTGCCAGCAGCTTAGGGACAGGCTTTGGCTACACCTTC	CASSLGTGFGYTF
once	TRBV6-1	NA	TRBJ1-1	TGTGCCAGCAGTGAGGACGGCGCCACTGAAGCTTTCTTT	CASSEDGATEAFF
NA	TRBV7-9	TRBD1	TRBJ1-1	TGTGCCAGCAGCTTAGCGACAGGGGGGAGGGCTGAAGCTTTCTTT	CASSLATGGRAEAFF
NA	TRBV2	NA	TRBJ1-1	TGTGCCAGCAGTGAACTTTGGGGGACTGAAGCTTTCTTT	CASSELWGTEAFF
NA	TRBV27	NA	TRBJ2-7	TGTGCCAGCAGTCTAACCACAGAGCGCGAGCAGTACTTC	CASSLTTEREQYF
NA	TRBV11-2	NA	TRBJ2-5	TGTGCCAGCAGTCCTCCGACAGCTCAAGAGACCCAGTACTTC	CASSPPTAQETQYF
NA	TRBV7-3	NA	TRBJ2-3	TGTGCCAGCAGCTTTTCCGAGGGAGATACGCAGTATTTT	CASSFSEGDTQYF
many	TRBV30	TRBD1	TRBJ1-5	TGTGCCTGGGCCGGACAGGGAGAACAGCCCCAGCATTTT	CAWAGQGEQPQHF
many	TRBV30	TRBD1	TRBJ1-1	TGTGCCTGGGTGGGACAGACGAACACTGAAGCTTTCTTT	CAWVGQTNTEAFF
many	TRBV5-6	TRBD1	TRBJ1-2	TGTGCCAGCAGCGTCCGGGGACAGACTAACTATGGCTACACCTTC	CASSVRGQTNYGYTF
NA	TRBV6-1	NA	TRBJ2-7	TGTGCCAGCAACAGGGTAGGCTACGAGCAGTACTTC	CASNRVGYEQYF
NA	TRBV29-1	TRBD2	TRBJ2-7	TGCAGCGTTGAAGGATGGGCTAGCGGGAGTCCATACGAGCAGTACTTC	CSVEGWASGSPYEQYF
few	TRBV18	NA	TRBJ2-2	TGTGCCAGCTCACCTCAGGGGATTTACACCGGGGAGCTGTTTTTT	CASSPQGIYTGELFF
NA	TRBV28	TRBD1	TRBJ2-7	TGTGCCGTAGGACAGGGGTCCTACGAGCAGTACTTC	CAVGQGSYEQYF
many	TRBV27	NA	TRBJ1-2	TGTGCCAGCAGTTTCCGGGACCTCACCGGCTACACCTTC	CASSFRDLTGYTF
NA	TRBV7-2	TRBD1	TRBJ1-5	TGTGCCAGCAGCTTATTCTCAGGGACAGGGGGCGGTCAGCCCCAGCATTTT	CASSLFSGTGGGQPQHF
many	TRBV6-5	NA	TRBJ1-3	TGTGCCAGCAGTTACTTTGCAGGGAGTACTGGAAACACCATATATTTT	CASSYFAGSTGNTIYF
NA	TRBV4-2	NA	TRBJ1-2	TGTGCCAGCAGCCAACCGCTGGGGGGGGGACATGGCTACACCTTC	CASSQPLGGGHGYTF
NA	TRBV7-3	NA	TRBJ2-2	TGTGCCAGCAGCCGAGCAGGGAATCCCGGGGAGCTGTTTTTT	CASSRAGNPGELFF
NA	TRBV30	NA	TRBJ1-5	TGTGCCTGGAGAGATCGCCTCGGGGGCCCGAATCAGCCCCAGCATTTT	CAWRDRLGGPNQPQHF
medium-sized	TRBV9	TRBD2	TRBJ2-1	TGTGCCAGCAGCCCCCGGACTAGCGGGACCAATGAGCAGTTCTTC	CASSPRTSGTNEQFF
NA	TRBV7-6	TRBD2	TRBJ2-1	TGTGCCAGCAAGTGGCGGGAGACCGGAAATGAGCAGTTCTTC	CASKWRETGNEQFF
NA	TRBV7-2	NA	TRBJ2-7	TGTGCCAGCAGCTTAGCGCTGGACCCGGCCTACGAGCAGTACTTC	CASSLALDPAYEQYF